These 4 T cell receptor beta chains were sequenced from one sample in a study of blood T cell repertoires in COVID-19. The assay was immunoSEQ multiplex PCR, and TCRdb's table has in-frame clones only and misses some. The table lists around 200,000 clones, roughly 90% of them singletons. The sequenced sample was peripheral blood. The receptors here all came from a man in his 70s with active or convalescent COVID-19.

The chain joins TRBV6-5 to TRBJ2-7, with D maybe TRBD2 (5 bases). The CDR3 has 16 amino acids. Germline V gene data show CDR1 as MNHEY and CDR2 as SVGAGI. Between the trimmed V and J ends, which lost 0 bases and 3 bases, there was a span of 15 bases. The CDR3 DNA is TGTGCCAGCAGTTACTCCGAACATATCAGCGGCTACGAGCAGTACTTC. Its translation is CASSYSEHISGYEQYF.

The chain has TRBV2 and TRBJ2-7, with D perhaps TRBD2 (6 bases). V was trimmed by 7 bases and J by 3 bases, leaving 13 bases between them. The CDR3 covers 13 residues. Germline V gene data show CDR1 as SNHLY and CDR2 as FYNNEI. The CDR3 is CASTGGRDYEQYF. CDR3 sequence (DNA): TGTGCCAGCACCGGAGGGCGGGACTACGAGCAGTACTTC.

The J gene is TRBJ2-3, the V gene TRBV7-6; TRBD1 aligns across 7 bases. The V and J ends lost 5 bases and 1 base, in that order; junction bases with no gene match: 3. The CDR3 length is 14 residues. Germline assignment: CDR1 SGHVS and CDR2 FNYEAQ. The CDR3 DNA reads TGTGCCAGCAGCCCAGGGGGACGCACAGATACGCAGTATTTT. Encoded protein: CASSPGGRTDTQYF.

The V and J genes are TRBV7-2 and TRBJ1-1, with D hard to call. This CDR3 is 13 amino acids long. The V gene lost 6 bases and the J gene lost 8 bases, with 16 bases spanning the gap. Per the germline V gene, CDR1 is SGHTA and CDR2 is FQGNSA. This CDR3 reads CASSSRSTMEAFF. The CDR3 DNA is TGTGCCAGCAGTTCCCGCTCTACTATGGAAGCTTTCTTT.